The clone carrying this T cell receptor beta chain has a handful of counts. An end of the junction differs from the germline gene, which may be a read error. The data are from a study of T cells in Graves' hyperthyroidism and ophthalmopathy. Amplification of TCR beta CDR3 regions used RNA as the template. First-round RT-PCR of the TCR CDR3 relied on the HTBI primer set. TCRdb reanalysed the multiplex PCR reads using MiXCR and keeps one entry per CDR3 protein. The sample has roughly 580,000 distinct CDR3 sequences; about 45% are singletons. The sequence derives from a woman aged 18-29 years with Graves' hyperthyroidism. Sequenced input: peripheral blood or thyroid tissue (not recorded which).

This CDR3 reads CASSAGPRRGSPLHF. DNA of the CDR3: TGTGCCAGCAGTGCCGGACCCCGACGCGGTTCACCCCTCCACTTT. This chain uses TRBV10-3 with TRBJ1-6; D is uncertain. CDR3 size: 15 residues. Germline V gene data show CDR1 as ENHRY and CDR2 as SYGVKD.